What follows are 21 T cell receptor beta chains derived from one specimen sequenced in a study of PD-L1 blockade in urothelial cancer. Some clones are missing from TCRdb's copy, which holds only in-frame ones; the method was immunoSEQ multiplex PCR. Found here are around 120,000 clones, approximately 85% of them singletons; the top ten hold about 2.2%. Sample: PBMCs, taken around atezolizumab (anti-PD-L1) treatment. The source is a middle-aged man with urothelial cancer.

The CDR3 DNA follows: TGTGCCAGCTCAAGAAGTCCAGCGGGAGGTACTGAGCAGTTCTTC. This encodes CASSRSPAGGTEQFF. This chain links TRBV2 with TRBJ2-1; 9 bases fit TRBD2. The CDR3 is 15 amino acids. Germline V lookup: CDR1 SNHLY, CDR2 FYNNEI. Trimming removed 8 bases from V and 9 bases from J; junction bases left unmatched: 14.

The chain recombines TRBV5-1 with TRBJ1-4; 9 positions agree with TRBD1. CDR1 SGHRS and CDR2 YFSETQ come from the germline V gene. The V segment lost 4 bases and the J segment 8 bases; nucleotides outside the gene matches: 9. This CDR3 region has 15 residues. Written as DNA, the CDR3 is TGCGCCAGCAGCCCGACAGGGGGGGTTCCCGAAAAACTGTTTTTT. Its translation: CASSPTGGVPEKLFF.

DNA of the CDR3: TGTGCCTCTACCGTCGGAGGTGATCAGCCCCAGCATTTT. Its protein product is CASTVGGDQPQHF. The chain links TRBV19 to TRBJ1-5; D unclear. The CDR3 is 13 residues long. CDR1 is LNHDA and CDR2 is SQIVND in the germline V gene (reference sequence). V shed 11 bases and J shed 5 bases, with 16 bases lying between them.

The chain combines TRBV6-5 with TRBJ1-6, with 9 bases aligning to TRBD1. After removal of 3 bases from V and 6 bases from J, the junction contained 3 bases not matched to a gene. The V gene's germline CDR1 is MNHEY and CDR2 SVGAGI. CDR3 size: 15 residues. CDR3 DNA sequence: TGTGCCAGCAGTTATGCGGGACAGGGTAATTCACCCCTCCACTTT. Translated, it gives CASSYAGQGNSPLHF.

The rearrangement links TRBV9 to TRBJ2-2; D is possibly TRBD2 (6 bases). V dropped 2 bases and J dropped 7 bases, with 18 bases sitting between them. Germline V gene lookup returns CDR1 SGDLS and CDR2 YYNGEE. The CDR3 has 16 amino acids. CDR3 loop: CASSVRDGGPIGELFF. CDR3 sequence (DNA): TGTGCCAGCAGCGTTCGCGACGGAGGGCCTATCGGGGAGCTGTTTTTT.

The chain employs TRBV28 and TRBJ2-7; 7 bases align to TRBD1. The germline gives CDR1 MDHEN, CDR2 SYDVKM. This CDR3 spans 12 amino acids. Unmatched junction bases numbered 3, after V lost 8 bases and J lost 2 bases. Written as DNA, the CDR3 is TGTGCCAGCGGGGACAGACCCTACGAGCAGTACTTC. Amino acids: CASGDRPYEQYF.

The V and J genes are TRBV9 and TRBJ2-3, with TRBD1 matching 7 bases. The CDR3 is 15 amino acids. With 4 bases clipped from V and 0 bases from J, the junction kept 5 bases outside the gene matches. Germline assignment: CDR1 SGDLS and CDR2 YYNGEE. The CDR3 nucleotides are TGTGCCAGCAGCCGACAGGGATCTAGCACAGATACGCAGTATTTT. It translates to CASSRQGSSTDTQYF.

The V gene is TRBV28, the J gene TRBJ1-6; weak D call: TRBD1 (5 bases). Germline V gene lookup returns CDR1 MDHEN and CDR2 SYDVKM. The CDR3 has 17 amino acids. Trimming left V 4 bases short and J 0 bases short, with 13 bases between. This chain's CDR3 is CASSSYKRGSYNSPLHF. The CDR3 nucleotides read TGTGCCAGCAGTTCATACAAAAGGGGCTCCTATAATTCACCCCTCCACTTT.

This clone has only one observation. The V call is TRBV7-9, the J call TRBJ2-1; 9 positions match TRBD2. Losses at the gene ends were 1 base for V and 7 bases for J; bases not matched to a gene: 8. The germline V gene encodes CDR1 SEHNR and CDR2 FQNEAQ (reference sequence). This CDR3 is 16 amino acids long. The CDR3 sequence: CASSLVVTSGQNEQFF. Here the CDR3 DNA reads TGTGCCAGCAGCTTAGTCGTGACTAGCGGACAGAATGAGCAGTTCTTC. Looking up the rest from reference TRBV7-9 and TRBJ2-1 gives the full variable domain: DTGVSQNPRHKITKRGQNVTFRCDPISEHNRLYWYRQTLGQGPEFLTYFQNEAQLEKSRLLSDRFSAERPKGSFSTLEIQRTEQGDSAMYLCASSLVVTSGQNEQFFGPGTRLTVL.

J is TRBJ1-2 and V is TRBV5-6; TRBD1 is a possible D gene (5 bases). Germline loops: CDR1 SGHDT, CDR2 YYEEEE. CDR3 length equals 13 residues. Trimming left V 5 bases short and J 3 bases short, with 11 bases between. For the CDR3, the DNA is TGTGCCAGCAGTTCCGGGACTTACTATGGCTACACCTTC. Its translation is CASSSGTYYGYTF.

For the CDR3, the DNA is TGTGCCAGCAGCTGGAGGACCTCTGGGGCCAACGTCCTGACTTTC. This encodes CASSWRTSGANVLTF. The rearrangement links TRBV7-6 to TRBJ2-6; possible D gene TRBD2, 5 bases. The V and J ends lost 4 bases and 0 bases respectively, with 7 bases between them. Germline V gives CDR1 SGHVS, CDR2 FNYEAQ. This CDR3 has 15 residues.

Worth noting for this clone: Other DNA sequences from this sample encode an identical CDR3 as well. CDR3 loop: CASSVGAGGSYEQYF. Here the CDR3 DNA reads TGTGCCAGCAGCGTAGGGGCAGGGGGGTCCTACGAGCAGTACTTC. The rearrangement uses TRBV9 and TRBJ2-7, with D maybe TRBD1 (7 bases). Looked up from germline, CDR1 is SGDLS and CDR2 is YYNGEE. V shed 0 bases and J shed 1 base, with 11 bases lying between them. There are 15 residues in the CDR3.

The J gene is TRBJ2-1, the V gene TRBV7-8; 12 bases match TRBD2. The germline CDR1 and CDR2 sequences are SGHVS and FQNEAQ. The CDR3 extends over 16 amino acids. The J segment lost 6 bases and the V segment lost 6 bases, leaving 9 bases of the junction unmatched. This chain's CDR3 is CASRRLAGGLVNEQFF. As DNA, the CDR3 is TGTGCCAGCAGGCGGCTAGCGGGAGGGCTGGTCAATGAGCAGTTCTTC.

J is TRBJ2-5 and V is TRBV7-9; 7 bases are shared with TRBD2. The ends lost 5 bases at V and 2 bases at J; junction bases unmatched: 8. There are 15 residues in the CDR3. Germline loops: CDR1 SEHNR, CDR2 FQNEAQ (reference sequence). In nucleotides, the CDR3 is TGTGCCAGCAGCCTTTCGGCGGGAGCACAAGAGACCCAGTACTTC. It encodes CASSLSAGAQETQYF.

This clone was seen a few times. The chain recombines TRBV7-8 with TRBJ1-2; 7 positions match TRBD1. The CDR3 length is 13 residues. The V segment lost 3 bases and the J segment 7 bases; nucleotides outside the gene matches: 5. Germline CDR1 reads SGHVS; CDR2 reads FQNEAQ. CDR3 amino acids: CASSFRTGSGYTF. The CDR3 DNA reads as TGTGCCAGCAGCTTTCGGACAGGTTCTGGCTACACCTTC.

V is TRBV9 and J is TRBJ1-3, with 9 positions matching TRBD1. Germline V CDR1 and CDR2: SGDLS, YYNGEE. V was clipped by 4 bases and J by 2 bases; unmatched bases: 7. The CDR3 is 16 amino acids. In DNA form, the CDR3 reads TGTGCCAGCAGCCCTCGGGACAGGGACGCTGGAAACACCATATATTTT. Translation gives CASSPRDRDAGNTIYF.

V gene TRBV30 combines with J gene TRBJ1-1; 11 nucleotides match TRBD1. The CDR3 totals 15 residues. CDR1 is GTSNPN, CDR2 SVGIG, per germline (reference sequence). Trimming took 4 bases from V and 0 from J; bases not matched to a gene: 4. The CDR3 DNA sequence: TGTGCCTGGACCGGACAGGGGGCGATGAACACTGAAGCTTTCTTT. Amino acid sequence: CAWTGQGAMNTEAFF.

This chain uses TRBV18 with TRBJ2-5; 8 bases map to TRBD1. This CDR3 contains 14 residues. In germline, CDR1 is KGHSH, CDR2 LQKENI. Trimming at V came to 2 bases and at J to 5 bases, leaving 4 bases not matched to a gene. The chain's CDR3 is CASSPNSGGETQYF. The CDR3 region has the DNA TGTGCCAGCTCACCAAATTCAGGGGGCGAGACCCAGTACTTC.

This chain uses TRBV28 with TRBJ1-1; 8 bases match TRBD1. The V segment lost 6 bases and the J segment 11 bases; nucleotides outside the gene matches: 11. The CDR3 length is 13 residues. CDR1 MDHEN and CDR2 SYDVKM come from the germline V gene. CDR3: CASRRTGWVKAFF. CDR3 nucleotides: TGTGCCAGCAGAAGGACAGGGTGGGTAAAGGCTTTCTTT.

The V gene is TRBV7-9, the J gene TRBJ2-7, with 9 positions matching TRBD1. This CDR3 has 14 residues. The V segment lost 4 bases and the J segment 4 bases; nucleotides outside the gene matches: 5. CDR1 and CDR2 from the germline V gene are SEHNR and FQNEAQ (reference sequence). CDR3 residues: CASSWDRAAYEQYF. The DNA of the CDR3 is TGTGCCAGCAGCTGGGACAGGGCCGCGTACGAGCAGTACTTC.

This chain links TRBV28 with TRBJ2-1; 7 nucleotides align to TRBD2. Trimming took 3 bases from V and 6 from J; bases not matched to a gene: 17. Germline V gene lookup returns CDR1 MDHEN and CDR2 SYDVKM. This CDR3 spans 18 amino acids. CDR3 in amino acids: CASSFLQSGEGLSNEQFF. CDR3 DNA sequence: TGTGCCAGCAGTTTCCTCCAATCGGGGGAGGGCCTTTCCAATGAGCAGTTCTTC.